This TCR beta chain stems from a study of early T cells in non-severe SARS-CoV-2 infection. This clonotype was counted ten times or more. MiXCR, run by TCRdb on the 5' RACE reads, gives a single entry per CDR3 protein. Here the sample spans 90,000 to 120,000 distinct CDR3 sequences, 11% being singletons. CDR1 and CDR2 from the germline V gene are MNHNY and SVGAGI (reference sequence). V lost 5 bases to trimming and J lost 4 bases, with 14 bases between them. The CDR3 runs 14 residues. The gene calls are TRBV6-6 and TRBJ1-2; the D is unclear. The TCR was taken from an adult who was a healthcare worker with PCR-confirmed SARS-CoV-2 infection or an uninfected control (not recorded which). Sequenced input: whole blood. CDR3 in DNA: TGTGCCAGCAGTGGAGGGTGGAGGGCCTATGGCTACACCTTC. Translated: CASSGGWRAYGYTF.